This T cell receptor beta chain was identified in a study of blood T cell repertoires in COVID-19. Study-wide context: COVID-19 samples, acute and convalescent, were from the United States, Italy and Spain. The cDNA or gDNA used as material had been derived from T cells, B-cell-depleted T cells, or PBMCs.

Per the original methods: Nucleated cell counts were estimated from reference gene primer amplification. Measured with immunoSEQ multiplex PCR; TCRdb has only the in-frame clones, and not every one. The D gene and trimming were derived from the DNA, and the V and J assignments and clone size from that table. The sample includes approximately 170,000 clones, 80% to 85% of them seen just once. Deletions cut 4 bases from V and 6 bases from J, with 18 bases between. CDR3 length: 16 residues. Germline V gives CDR1 MGHRA, CDR2 YSYEKL. This chain connects TRBV4-1 to TRBJ2-2; weak D call: TRBD1 (7 bases). The sequence derives from a man in his 70s with active or convalescent COVID-19. The specimen sequenced was peripheral blood. The CDR3 reads CASSLQGRKAAGELFF. Written as DNA, the CDR3 is TGCGCCAGCAGCCTACAGGGGAGGAAGGCTGCCGGGGAGCTGTTTTTT.